What follows is one T cell receptor (beta chain) and its context. The method was immunoSEQ multiplex PCR; TCRdb's version includes in-frame clones alone and lacks a portion of them. This sample yields approximately 100,000 clones, of which about 80% are seen a single time; around 9.3% belongs to the top ten. The entry originates in a study of blood T cell repertoires in COVID-19. Study in general: Sites in the United States, Italy and Spain provided acute and convalescent COVID-19 samples.

There are 14 residues in the CDR3. The V end lost 2 bases, the J end lost 3 bases, and 8 bases lay between the germline ends. The germline V gene encodes CDR1 ENHRY and CDR2 SYGVKD. The receptor's source is a man between 65 and 85 years old with acute or convalescent COVID-19. The chain uses TRBV10-3 and TRBJ1-5; D possibly corresponds to TRBD1 (5 bases). The sequenced sample was peripheral blood. CDR3 protein: CAISEQGDNQPQHF. CDR3 nucleotides: TGTGCCATCAGTGAGCAGGGTGACAATCAGCCCCAGCATTTT.